The T cell receptor (beta chain) under discussion was sequenced for a study of vaccination and CD4 T cells after COVID-19 (dated by TCRdb to between 2021 and 2022). As for the study more broadly: Convalescent patients had a positive SARS-CoV-2 result on nasal swab PCR, and of these patients, under ten had mild disease and one had severe disease. Six males and four females were included in the convalescent cohort, with two Hispanic individuals, seven Caucasians, two Asians and one multiracial person represented. Participants received two doses of either the Pfizer-BioNTech BNT162b2 vaccine (n=8) or the Moderna mRNA-1273 vaccine (n=2). Post-COVID blood samples from convalescent patients were collected a median of roughly 100 days after diagnosis, with a range of about 35 to 180 days. The time from the second vaccine dose to post-vaccine blood sampling had a median of around 72 days and ranged from roughly 13 to 241 days. For stimulating the cultures, overlapping spike peptide pools were used, derived from SARS-CoV-2 as well as from the common cold coronaviruses HCoV-NL63, HCoV-OC43 and HCoV-229E. Control cultures received a CEFX viral epitope pool as the positive control, an HIV-1 Nef peptide pool as the negative control, or no peptide. In fewer than 12 COVID-19 convalescent patients and a few infection-naive healthy vaccine recipients, researchers compared the spike-specific CD4+ TCR repertoire from before mRNA vaccination with the repertoire from after.

Interpreted using the paper, the treatment or condition label stands for: approximately nine-day PBMC culture with coronavirus spike peptide pools or control peptides (ViraFEST assay). The ViraFEST assay, used in the study, expanded antigen-specific T cells with peptide pools and then identified the expanded clonotypes through TCR sequencing. The convalescent patients' positive SARS-CoV-2 PCR tests were from March to December 2020, which was before the Alpha, Beta and Delta variants emerged in the United States. About 2 million PBMCs per well were cultured in IMDM with roughly 5% human AB serum and 9 to 10 IU/ml IL-2, plus 10 ug/ml peptide pools. On days 3 and 7, half of the culture medium was replaced with fresh IL-2-containing medium. After roughly 9 days of culture, CD4+ T cells were isolated by negative selection with the EasySep CD4+ T cell isolation kit. Ficoll-Paque Plus gradient centrifugation was used to isolate PBMCs from whole blood, and the isolated PBMCs were then either used fresh or cryopreserved at -140C. Each culture condition was generally run in triplicate wells.

To prepare the library, PCR was applied. DNA from cultured CD4+ T cells was subjected to TCR sequencing with the Oncomine TCR Beta short-read assay at the Johns Hopkins FTIC core. The QIAamp micro DNA kit was used to extract genomic DNA from the cultured CD4+ T cells. Oncomine TCR Beta libraries from cultured CD4+ T cells were pooled with unique dual indexes and sequenced on an Illumina iSeq 100. Per the original workflow: Non-productive sequences were removed, and CDR3s that did not start with C, did not end with F or W, or were shorter than 7 amino acids were discarded. The MANAFEST web application was used to identify antigen-specific clonotypes by comparing peptide-stimulated wells against reference wells and other culture wells. To be called positive, a clone needed an FDR below 0.05, an odds ratio above 5, and a productive frequency above 0.1% in at least two of three replicate wells. Cross-reactive clonotypes were defined as significantly expanded in both SARS-CoV-2 spike wells and at least one common cold coronavirus spike condition. Using R version 3.6.1, CDR3 homology was evaluated through Levenshtein distances (stringdist) along with unrooted phylogenetic trees (ape). Clones were called with MiXCR by TCRdb after fastp trimmed the public reads at Q25, and only in-frame beta chains were retained. Every entry covers one CDR3 protein and lists the most common genes and DNA from its rows. For this entry, the V and J calls and clone size follow TCRdb and not the study's own pipeline. This sample holds about 2,800 distinct CDR3 sequences; roughly 21% were observed only once. The top ten hold over 35% of the sample.

This clonotype was seen only a few times. What this receptor recognizes is not known. No quality values exist for individual bases; no much larger clone is one base distant. Study-wide conclusions, independent of this receptor: The median count of SARS-CoV-2-reactive clonotypes went up from approximately 20 after infection to 38 after vaccination, although the change was not significant. In convalescent patients, a median approximately 90% of post-vaccine SARS-CoV-2-reactive clones were detected only after vaccination, suggesting vaccine-specific priming. Nearly all vaccine-specific clones in convalescent patients (304 of 307) were mono-reactive for SARS-CoV-2 spike rather than cross-reactive with common cold coronaviruses. Only a relatively small number of convalescent patients were included in the study, and early timepoints following natural infection were not analyzed.

The CDR3 runs 12 amino acids, cysteine and phenylalanine included. Solely the CDR3 DNA is kept, with 36 bases framed from the first base. Cut back by 5 bases and 7 bases, the V and J ends lie 14 bases apart. CDR1 and CDR2, looked up from the germline V gene, are SQVTM and ANQGSEA. The sequencing sample was made of CD4+ T cells from blood, cultured in vitro. The chain joins TRBV29-1 to TRBJ1-2, with no confident D gene call. This clonotype originated in a human donor who had recovered from COVID-19. The CDR3 reads CSVPGVMSGYTF. In nucleotides, the sequence is TGCAGCGTTCCGGGTGTGATGAGTGGCTACACCTTC.